Below are 10 T cell receptor beta chains sequenced from a single sample in a study of identical twins. TCRdb reanalysed the 5' RACE reads using MiXCR and keeps one entry per CDR3 protein. The sample holds around 450,000 distinct CDR3 sequences; 14% are singletons and the top ten take around 0.52%. The data also belong to a second study, concerning yellow fever vaccine responses in identical twins.

Sequences were obtained from CD4+ T cells sorted from blood. The receptor source for this set is a young woman in good health.

This sequence joins TRBV7-9 and TRBJ2-7; D is ambiguous. Germline V gives CDR1 SEHNR, CDR2 FQNEAQ (reference sequence). V shed 5 bases and J shed 5 bases, with 10 bases lying between them. The CDR3 consists of 12 residues. The CDR3 DNA sequence: TGTGCCAGCAGCGTAAGGGCCCACGAGCAGTACTTC. This codes for CASSVRAHEQYF.

With regard to this clonotype: One end of the junction varies from germline; a read error may be responsible. The chain couples TRBV6-5 to TRBJ2-1; 7 positions agree with TRBD2. This CDR3 is built from 16 residues. Germline-derived CDR1 and CDR2 are MNHEY and SVGAGI. CDR3 sequence: CASRYSELATYNEQFF. Written as DNA, the CDR3 is TGTGCCAGCAGATACTCCGAACTAGCGACCTACAATGAGCAGTTCTTC.

This clonotype was observed a handful of times. This sequence joins TRBV7-8 and TRBJ2-2; TRBD1 aligns across 9 bases. J gave up 1 base and V 3 bases, and 3 bases lay outside the gene matches. There are 16 residues in the CDR3. CDR1 is SGHVS and CDR2 is FQNEAQ in the germline V gene. CDR3 nucleotides: TGTGCCAGCAGCTTGCGGACAGGGGTGAACACCGGGGAGCTGTTTTTT. This codes for CASSLRTGVNTGELFF.

V and J are TRBV10-3 and TRBJ2-3, with 7 bases that match TRBD2. After removal of 0 bases from V and 10 bases from J, the junction contained 4 bases not matched to a gene. CDR1 ENHRY and CDR2 SYGVKD come from the germline V gene. The length of the CDR3 is 13 residues. CDR3 in DNA: TGTGCCATCAGTGAGTCGGGGAGGGGATCGCAGTATTTT. It yields the protein CAISESGRGSQYF.

This clonotype has at least ten counts. The V and J genes are TRBV12-3 or TRBV12-4 and TRBJ2-3, with TRBD1 matching 7 bases. V lost 2 bases to trimming and J lost 5 bases; unmatched junction nucleotides: 13. This CDR3 has 17 residues. The CDR3 sequence is CASSLSALRQGIDTQYF. CDR3 nucleotides: TGTGCCAGCAGTTTATCAGCGCTTCGACAGGGTATAGATACGCAGTATTTT.

This clonotype was picked up many times. The gene calls are TRBV24-1 and TRBJ2-3; D unresolved. Germline V CDR1 and CDR2: KGHDR, SFDVKD. This CDR3 spans 13 amino acids. V was cut by 8 bases and J by 0 bases, with 8 bases left in between. CDR3 in amino acids: CATNQDSTDTQYF. The CDR3 DNA reads TGTGCCACCAATCAGGACAGCACAGATACGCAGTATTTT.

This clonotype showed up just a few times. The chain employs TRBV7-2 and TRBJ2-1; tentatively, D is TRBD2 (5 bases). Trimming took 5 bases from V and 7 from J, leaving 18 bases between them. This CDR3 comprises 15 residues. Germline V gene lookup returns CDR1 SGHTA and CDR2 FQGNSA. The CDR3 spells CASSPLPGKGNEQFF. The CDR3 nucleotides read TGTGCCAGCAGCCCGCTCCCGGGGAAGGGTAATGAGCAGTTCTTC.

This rearrangement joins TRBV28 to TRBJ2-5; the D is unclear. The V gene lost 7 bases and the J gene lost 5 bases, with 23 bases spanning the gap. This CDR3 region has 16 residues. In germline, CDR1 is MDHEN, CDR2 SYDVKM. DNA of the CDR3: TGTGCCAGCACTCACGTCGGTGCACCAACGTCGGAGACCCAGTACTTC. It is translated as CASTHVGAPTSETQYF.

A few counts support this clonotype. The chain uses TRBV20-1 and TRBJ1-6; a possible D gene is TRBD1 (6 bases). The CDR3 runs 21 residues. Germline V lookup: CDR1 DFQATT, CDR2 SNEGSKA (reference sequence). V was cut by 1 base and J by 5 bases, with 30 bases left in between. The CDR3 DNA reads as TGCAGTGCTAGAGCTGTCCTGGAGAACAGGGAATTCCCGCGAGATAATTCACCCCTCCACTTT. Its protein product is CSARAVLENREFPRDNSPLHF.

This chain joins TRBV21-1 and TRBJ2-7. TRBV21-1 is a pseudogene locus. The CDR3 covers 15 residues. The CDR3 reads CASSNGRFERREQYF. As DNA, the CDR3 is TGTGCCAGCAGCAATGGACGCTTTGAACGAAGGGAGCAGTACTTC.